These T cell receptor beta chains were read from a single sample in a study of glioma-infiltrating T cells. TCRdb redid the calling of the multiplex PCR reads with MiXCR, one entry per CDR3 protein. This repertoire shows some 160,000 distinct CDR3 sequences, more than 35% found once; its top ten account for around 5.3%. Sequencing was done on a sample of glioma tissue, nonneoplastic brain tissue, or PBMCs (not recorded which). These receptors all come from a human donor with low-grade glioma or glioblastoma, undergoing nonglioma brain surgery, or in good health (not recorded which). CDR3s include the opening cysteine and the closing phenylalanine or tryptophan. D genes are given only for firm matches. The size of a clone is reported for some rows only, either as once, few or many, or as a class for expanded clones.

TRBJ2-5 NA few TRBV6-2/TRBV6-3 TGTGCCAGCAGTCTCAAGGGGAGGGAGACCCAGTACTTC CASSLKGRETQYF
TRBJ2-1 TRBD2 few TRBV2 TGTGCCAGCAGAGGCGGACTAGCGGGAGAATATGAGCAGTTCTTC CASRGGLAGEYEQFF
TRBJ2-1 NA few TRBV2 TGTGCCAGCAGTGAATTGGGGGGACGGACGGGCAATGAGCAGTTCTTC CASSELGGRTGNEQFF
TRBJ2-7 NA NA TRBV30 TGTGCCTGGACTAGGCGGGACAGTCCCTACGAGCAGTACTTC CAWTRRDSPYEQYF
TRBJ2-1 TRBD2 few TRBV3-1 TGTGCCAGCAGAGCGGGAGATGAGCAGTTCTTC CASRAGDEQFF
TRBJ2-5 TRBD2 NA TRBV28 TGTGCCAGCAGTAAGACTAGCGGGAGGGCGGAGACCCAGTACTTC CASSKTSGRAETQYF
TRBJ1-1 NA few TRBV9 TGTGCCAGCAGCGTAGGCGATAGGGAAGCCGAAGCTTTCTTT CASSVGDREAEAFF
TRBJ1-4 NA few TRBV3-1 TGTGCCAGCGGGGGGACGGATGAAAAACTGTTTTTT CASGGTDEKLFF
TRBJ1-5 NA many TRBV19 TGTGCCAGTAGTGAACGTTCGGATGGCCAGCCCCAGCATTTT CASSERSDGQPQHF
TRBJ2-7 NA NA TRBV4-1 TGCGCCAGCAGCCAGGAGGCAGACGGAGCCCGGTACTTC CASSQEADGARYF
TRBJ2-7 NA many TRBV20-1 TGCAGTGCTGTGGGGACGCAATCCGAGCAGTACTTC CSAVGTQSEQYF
TRBJ2-1 NA NA TRBV19 TGTGCCAGTAGTATAGGTCCTGACAATGATCAGTTCTTC CASSIGPDNDQFF
TRBJ2-7 NA NA TRBV12-3/TRBV12-4 TGTGCCAGCAGTAGCGACAGGAGCTCCTACGAGCAGTACTTC CASSSDRSSYEQYF
TRBJ2-1 NA few TRBV5-4 TGTGCCAGCAGCTTGACGGGGGCAGATGAGCAGTTCTTC CASSLTGADEQFF
TRBJ2-7 NA once TRBV2 TGTGCCAGCAGTGAACCGACCTGGACTGCCGCCTACGAGCAGTACTTC CASSEPTWTAAYEQYF
TRBJ2-3 TRBD1 many TRBV20-1 TGCAGTGCTACCTCACCGACAGGGGGCGCCTGGGATACGCAGTATTTT CSATSPTGGAWDTQYF
TRBJ2-3 TRBD1 many TRBV29-1 TGCAGCGTTTTTACGGACAGGCGCACAGATACGCAGTATTTT CSVFTDRRTDTQYF
TRBJ2-7 NA few TRBV19 TGTGCCAGTAGTATGCCACAGCACGAGCAGTACTTC CASSMPQHEQYF
TRBJ1-2 NA few TRBV28 TGTGCCAGCAGGCCCTCCTGGCAGGGGTATGGCTACACCTTC CASRPSWQGYGYTF
TRBJ2-2 TRBD2 NA TRBV28 TGTGCCAGCAGACGGGACTACAACACCGGGGAGCTGTTTTTT CASRRDYNTGELFF
TRBJ1-1 NA NA TRBV30 TGTGCCTGGGCAGGAGGGCAGGTCACTGAAGCTTTCTTT CAWAGGQVTEAFF
TRBJ2-2 NA NA TRBV28 TGTGCCAGCAGTCTCAGGGCCACCGGGGAGATGTTTTTT CASSLRATGEMFF
TRBJ2-3 TRBD2 many TRBV20-1 TGCAGTGCTATCGGGCTAGCGGGAGGGAGGGAAGATACGCAGTATTTT CSAIGLAGGREDTQYF
TRBJ2-3 TRBD1 few TRBV29-1 TGCAGCGTTGCATTTGGGCAGGGGGCTTGGGATACGCAGTATTTT CSVAFGQGAWDTQYF
TRBJ2-7 NA many TRBV20-1 TGCAGTGCTGGTAGGGGCGGCCACGAGCAGTACTTC CSAGRGGHEQYF
TRBJ1-2 NA many TRBV4-1 TGCGCCAGCAGCCAAGGGATCGGTGGGCAGGCCAACTATGGCTACACCTTC CASSQGIGGQANYGYTF
TRBJ2-6 NA NA TRBV25-1 TGTGCCAGCGCGGGGACAGCTGGGGCCAACGTCCTGACTTTC CASAGTAGANVLTF